The 23 T cell receptor beta chains reported below all come from one sample, sequenced in a study of blood T cells in healthy people across ages. The second PCR ran about 7 to 12 cycles with a sample-barcoded 5' primer and J-beta primers. Each CDR3 protein gets one entry after TCRdb re-called the 5' RACE reads with MiXCR. The profile shows approximately 2,000,000 distinct CDR3 sequences, roughly two fifths of them singletons. The sample consisted of blood. These receptors originate from a human donor in good health.

The genes are TRBV20-1 and TRBJ1-1; D is undetermined. This CDR3 spans 13 amino acids. V was clipped by 1 base and J by 1 base, with 7 bases between them. Germline V gene sequence: CDR1 DFQATT, CDR2 SNEGSKA (reference sequence). The DNA for the CDR3 is TGCAGTGCTAGAGGGCCGACGAACACTGAAGCTTTCTTT. The encoded protein is CSARGPTNTEAFF.

The V call is TRBV11-1, the J call TRBJ1-1; maybe TRBD1 (5 bases). The CDR3 totals 13 residues. Germline V lookup: CDR1 SGHAT, CDR2 FQDESV (reference sequence). Trimming took 0 bases from V and 8 from J, leaving 10 bases between them. The DNA for the CDR3 is TGTGCCAGCAGCTTAGCGCCCAGGGCGGAAGCTTTCTTT. Its protein is CASSLAPRAEAFF. The variable domain in full, with the rest retrieved from reference TRBV11-1 and TRBJ1-1, is EAEVAQSPRYKITEKSQAVAFWCDPISGHATLYWYRQILGQGPELLVQFQDESVVDDSQLPKDRFSAERLKGVDSTLKIQPAELGDSAMYLCASSLAPRAEAFFGQGTRLTVV.

The gene calls are TRBV12-3 or TRBV12-4 and TRBJ1-1; perhaps TRBD1 as D (5 bases). The CDR3 contains 16 residues. V was cut by 3 bases and J by 2 bases, with 16 bases left in between. Written as DNA, the CDR3 is TGTGCCAGCAGTTTCGGGACCGAATCCCTTAACACTGAAGCTTTCTTT. Translation: CASSFGTESLNTEAFF.

This sequence joins TRBV20-1 and TRBJ2-1; 9 bases are shared with TRBD2. With 1 base clipped from V and 11 bases from J, the junction kept 9 bases outside the gene matches. Germline V CDR1 and CDR2: DFQATT, SNEGSKA (reference sequence). There are 14 residues in the CDR3. The chain's CDR3 is CSARAAGGLAKQFF. CDR3 coding DNA: TGCAGTGCTAGAGCGGCGGGGGGGCTTGCTAAGCAGTTCTTC.

This clonotype was counted a few times. The V and J genes are TRBV6-5 and TRBJ1-4; D is unresolved. Germline V gives CDR1 MNHEY, CDR2 SVGAGI. V shed 5 bases and J shed 8 bases, with 21 bases lying between them. The CDR3 is made up of 16 amino acids. In DNA, the CDR3 is TGTGCCAGCAGTCGCTCATCTCGCATCAGTATGGAAAAACTGTTTTTT. It specifies CASSRSSRISMEKLFF.

The table lists this clonotype with a few counts. This chain connects TRBV27 to TRBJ1-2; D is perhaps TRBD1 (5 bases). Germline CDR1 MNHEY, CDR2 SMNVEV (reference sequence). V lost 3 bases, J lost 0 bases, and 11 bases lay in between. The CDR3 contains 15 residues. CDR3 sequence: CASSFGRGTNYGYTF. The CDR3 DNA follows: TGTGCCAGCAGTTTTGGGAGGGGAACTAACTATGGCTACACCTTC.

This clonotype was seen only a few times. The chain is built from TRBV6-6 and TRBJ2-3, with 8 bases that match TRBD2. The germline CDR1 and CDR2 sequences are MNHNY and SVGAGI (reference sequence). V lost 0 bases and J lost 3; bases outside the gene matches: 8. The CDR3 is made up of 17 amino acids. Here the CDR3 DNA reads TGTGCCAGCAGTTACTCGGGACTAGGTCTCGGAACAGATACGCAGTATTTT. It codes for CASSYSGLGLGTDTQYF.

The V gene is TRBV20-1, the J gene TRBJ2-1; 12 positions match TRBD2. The V and J ends lost 7 bases and 1 base, in that order; junction bases with no gene match: 11. Germline CDR1 DFQATT, CDR2 SNEGSKA (reference sequence). This CDR3 region has 17 residues. The CDR3 spells CSGGSSGGAWSYNEQFF. In DNA form, the CDR3 reads TGCAGTGGGGGTTCTAGCGGGGGGGCGTGGTCCTACAATGAGCAGTTCTTC.

This clonotype has only a few counts. The J gene is TRBJ1-5, the V gene TRBV4-3; D gene unclear. The V gene lost 4 bases and the J gene lost 5 bases, with 15 bases spanning the gap. Germline V CDR1 and CDR2: LGHNA, YSLEER. CDR3 length equals 15 residues. The CDR3 DNA reads TGCGCCAGCAGCCCGTTGTTAGACGGAGATCAGCCCCAGCATTTT. Translating gives CASSPLLDGDQPQHF.

The chain recombines TRBV29-1 with TRBJ2-4, with 8 bases identical to TRBD1. Germline-derived CDR1 and CDR2 are SQVTM and ANQGSEA. With V trimmed by 4 bases and J by 6 bases, 5 bases remained unmatched. CDR3 length: 13 amino acids. Written as DNA, the CDR3 is TGCAGCGTTGTACGGACAGGGCTAAACATTCAGTACTTC. Protein: CSVVRTGLNIQYF.

The sample holds a few counts of this clonotype. The chain links TRBV4-3 to TRBJ2-6; D is ambiguous. The germline V gene encodes CDR1 LGHNA and CDR2 YSLEER. This CDR3 region has 19 residues. Trimming took 0 bases from V and 0 from J, leaving 15 bases between them. CDR3 region: CASSQDWVRFSSGANVLTF. DNA for the CDR3: TGCGCCAGCAGCCAAGATTGGGTGAGATTTTCCTCTGGGGCCAACGTCCTGACTTTC.

In DNA, the CDR3 is TGTGCCAGCCGGTTCCAACAGGGGCGAGCTAATGAAAAACTGTTTTTT. As protein: CASRFQQGRANEKLFF. The chain couples TRBV7-9 to TRBJ1-4; 7 bases align to TRBD1. In germline, CDR1 is SEHNR, CDR2 FQNEAQ (reference sequence). V shed 8 bases, J shed 3 bases, and the junction held 12 bases outside the gene matches. This CDR3 is 16 amino acids long.

The J gene is TRBJ2-5, the V gene TRBV5-1, with 9 bases that match TRBD2. V lost 0 bases to trimming and J lost 0 bases; unmatched junction nucleotides: 9. The CDR3 extends over 18 amino acids. The germline V gene has CDR1 SGHRS and CDR2 YFSETQ. The CDR3 protein is CASSLGQTSGPYQETQYF. For the CDR3, the DNA is TGCGCCAGCAGCTTGGGCCAGACTAGCGGCCCCTACCAAGAGACCCAGTACTTC.

This clonotype has more than one count but fewer than ten. The chain carries TRBV24-1 and TRBJ2-7; 7 positions agree with TRBD1. The CDR3 is made up of 16 amino acids. Germline values: CDR1 KGHDR, CDR2 SFDVKD. The J segment lost 5 bases and the V segment lost 0 bases, leaving 9 bases of the junction unmatched. CDR3 sequence reads: CATSDLKGGSINEQYF. CDR3 bases: TGTGCCACCAGTGATTTGAAAGGGGGCAGTATAAACGAGCAGTACTTC.

Note on this clonotype: No DNA is shown, since the ends of the CDR3 on it are uncertain; the CDR3 is the one TCRdb lists. The chain couples TRBV28 to TRBJ2-5; the table's D call of TRBD1 was not tested on the DNA. The length of the CDR3 is 16 amino acids, counting both ends. Germline CDR1 reads MDHEN; CDR2 reads SYDVKM. The CDR3 region is CASSRVGQGALETRYF.

This clonotype has only a few counts. The chain employs TRBV2 and TRBJ1-6; the D gene is possibly TRBD1 (5 bases). Germline CDR1 and CDR2: SNHLY and FYNNEI. V lost 6 bases and J 13 bases, leaving 16 bases between the germline ends. The CDR3 extends over 13 amino acids. The chain's CDR3 is CASRGLSPNPLHF. The CDR3 DNA reads TGTGCCAGCAGGGGACTCAGCCCGAACCCCCTCCACTTT.

The rearrangement uses TRBV7-2 and TRBJ1-4; 11 nucleotides match TRBD1. V dropped 1 base and J dropped 8; count of bases not matched to a gene: 6. There are 16 residues in the CDR3. CDR1 SGHTA and CDR2 FQGNSA come from the germline V gene. This chain's CDR3 is CASSLGDRGFGEKLFF. The CDR3 DNA follows: TGTGCCAGCAGCTTAGGGGACAGGGGGTTTGGAGAAAAACTGTTTTTT.

This clonotype was seen many times. The chain is built from TRBV2 and TRBJ2-7, with 10 bases fitting TRBD2. CDR3 size: 14 residues. Germline CDR1 reads SNHLY; CDR2 reads FYNNEI. The J segment lost 0 bases and the V segment lost 6 bases, leaving 2 bases of the junction unmatched. CDR3 loop: CASRLAGASYEQYF. CDR3 DNA: TGTGCCAGCAGGCTAGCGGGGGCCTCCTACGAGCAGTACTTC.

Concerning this clonotype: Given a much more abundant clone one base away, this may be a read error. The chain combines TRBV6-2 or TRBV6-3 with TRBJ2-7; 7 bases map to TRBD2. Trimming cost V 2 bases and J 7 bases; bases outside gene matches: 11. CDR3 size: 15 residues. CDR1 and CDR2 (germline): MNHEY, SVGEGT. In DNA form, the CDR3 reads TGTGCCAGCAGTTACCTCGAAGGGGAGGGGCATGAGCAGTACTTC. It encodes CASSYLEGEGHEQYF.

The chain joins TRBV2 to TRBJ1-1; the match to TRBD1 covers 7 bases. The J segment lost 1 base and the V segment lost 8 bases, leaving 7 bases of the junction unmatched. Germline V gene sequence: CDR1 SNHLY, CDR2 FYNNEI. This CDR3 contains 14 residues. The CDR3 spells CASAEQGSNTEAFF. In DNA form, the CDR3 reads TGTGCCAGCGCCGAACAGGGGTCGAACACTGAAGCTTTCTTT. Full variable domain (outside the CDR3, taken from reference TRBV2 and TRBJ1-1): EPEVTQTPSHQVTQMGQEVILRCVPISNHLYFYWYRQILGQKVEFLVSFYNNEISEKSEIFDDQFSVERPDGSNFTLKIRSTKLEDSAMYFCASAEQGSNTEAFFGQGTRLTVV.

This clonotype was seen repeatedly, ten times or more. This sequence joins TRBV20-1 and TRBJ2-7; 10 bases are shared with TRBD1. Per germline, CDR1 DFQATT and CDR2 SNEGSKA (reference sequence). With 6 bases clipped from V and 5 bases from J, the junction kept 13 bases outside the gene matches. The CDR3 is 15 residues long. The CDR3 loop is CSAPRDGTGADEQYF. The CDR3 nucleotides read TGCAGTGCGCCGAGGGACGGGACAGGGGCCGACGAGCAGTACTTC.

The chain uses TRBV12-3 or TRBV12-4 and TRBJ2-5, with 10 bases lining up with TRBD2. Trimming cost V 7 bases and J 11 bases; bases outside gene matches: 13. The CDR3 sequence is 14 residues long. CDR3 in amino acids: CASTTSTSGLEQYF. Written as DNA, the CDR3 is TGTGCCAGCACCACTTCGACTAGCGGGCTTGAACAGTACTTC.

This clonotype was counted once. The rearrangement uses TRBV20-1 and TRBJ1-2, with D maybe TRBD1 (5 bases). The ends were cut back, 5 bases at V and 2 bases at J, with 12 bases in the middle. The CDR3 extends over 13 amino acids. Germline V lookup: CDR1 DFQATT, CDR2 SNEGSKA (reference sequence). This CDR3 reads CSAGGHRNYGYTF. For the CDR3, the DNA is TGCAGTGCTGGTGGACATCGGAACTATGGCTACACCTTC.